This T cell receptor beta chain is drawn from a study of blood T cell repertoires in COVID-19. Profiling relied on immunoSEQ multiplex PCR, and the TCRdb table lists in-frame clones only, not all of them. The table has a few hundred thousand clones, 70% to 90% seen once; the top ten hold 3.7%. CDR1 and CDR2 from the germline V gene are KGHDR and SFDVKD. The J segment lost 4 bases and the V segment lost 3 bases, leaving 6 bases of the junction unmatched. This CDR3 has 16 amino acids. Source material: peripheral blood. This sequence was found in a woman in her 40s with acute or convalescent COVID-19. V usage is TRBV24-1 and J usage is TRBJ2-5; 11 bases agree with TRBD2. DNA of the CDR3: TGTGCCACCAGTGATAATAGCGGGGGGGTTAGAGAGACCCAGTACTTC. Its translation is CATSDNSGGVRETQYF.